The rows below give T cell receptor beta chains drawn from one sample of a study of shared clonotypes between healthy human individuals. Generated by immunoSEQ multiplex PCR, the TCRdb table keeps only in-frame clones and is missing some. This table holds under 1,100,000 clones, around 74% found once. Material: memory CD4+ T cells sorted from blood. The receptors stem from a man aged 18 to 30 in good health. The CDR3 runs from the conserved cysteine through the conserved F or W. D genes are given only for firm matches. Some rows have no size entry. The others give once, few or many, or a class for an expanded clone.

j_call,d_call,v_call,clone_size,cdr3_nt,cdr3_aa
TRBJ1-2,.,TRBV2,.,TGTGCCAGCAGTGAAAGGTCCTATGGCTACACCTTC,CASSERSYGYTF
TRBJ2-3,.,TRBV11-2,.,TGTGCCAGCAGCCTGACCGGTGCTAGCACAGATACGCAGTATTTT,CASSLTGASTDTQYF
TRBJ1-2,.,TRBV28,.,TGTGCCAGCAGTTCCAGGACAGAAGGCTACACCTTC,CASSSRTEGYTF
TRBJ1-6,.,TRBV7-2,.,TGTGCCAGCAGCCCTCGAGCCAATAATTCACCCCTCCACTTT,CASSPRANNSPLHF
TRBJ1-5,TRBD1,TRBV6-5,.,TGTGCCAGCAAAGCGACAGGGGATCAGCCCCAGCATTTT,CASKATGDQPQHF
TRBJ1-6,.,TRBV7-2,medium-sized,TGTGCCAGCAGCCCAGGGACCTCCGTTACTTCACCCCTCCACTTT,CASSPGTSVTSPLHF
TRBJ2-2,.,TRBV5-1,few,TGCGCCAGCAGCGGGTGGACTTTTGACGGCGGGGAGCTGTTTTTT,CASSGWTFDGGELFF
TRBJ2-7,.,TRBV19,.,TGTGCCAGTAGTATCCCCGATACCGAGCAGTACTTC,CASSIPDTEQYF
TRBJ2-7,.,TRBV5-6,.,TGTGCCAGCAGTTGGGGGGATATTGGCGAGCAGTACTTC,CASSWGDIGEQYF
TRBJ1-2,.,TRBV2,.,TGTGCCAGCAGCCTCAGACAGGTTGACGGCTACACCTTC,CASSLRQVDGYTF
TRBJ1-5,.,TRBV6-6,few,TGTGCCAGCAGTGGGGCAGTTAGCAATCAGCCCCAGCATTTT,CASSGAVSNQPQHF
TRBJ2-1,.,TRBV6-5,.,TGTGCCAGCACCCCGGACGTGAGCTCCTACAATGAGCAGTTCTTC,CASTPDVSSYNEQFF
TRBJ2-1,TRBD2,TRBV10-3,once,TGTGCCATCAATCGTGGGGGGACTAGCGGGAGCAGCTCCTACAATGAGCAGTTCTTC,CAINRGGTSGSSSYNEQFF
TRBJ1-3,.,TRBV4-3,.,TGCGCCAGCAGCCAGGGGACTTGGGCTGGAAACACCATATATTTT,CASSQGTWAGNTIYF
TRBJ2-2,.,TRBV28,.,TGTGCCAGCAGTTTGTCCGGGACTCCCAGGGCCGGGGAGCTGTTTTTT,CASSLSGTPRAGELFF
TRBJ2-6,.,TRBV30,.,TGTGCCTGGAGTGACTCTGGGGCCAACGTCCTGACTTTC,CAWSDSGANVLTF
TRBJ2-1,.,TRBV7-9,few,TGTGCCAGCAGCTTAGCGTCCTCGAATGAGCAGTTCTTC,CASSLASSNEQFF
TRBJ2-2,.,TRBV10-2,few,TGCGCCAGCAGTGAAGGGCGGGACACCGGGGAGCTGTTTTTT,CASSEGRDTGELFF
TRBJ2-4,TRBD1,TRBV4-2,once,TGTGCCAGCAGCCTAGTTGACAGGGGAACCAAAAACATTCAGTACTTC,CASSLVDRGTKNIQYF
TRBJ1-1,.,TRBV28,.,TGTGCCAGCAGTTTGGTGGCCCTTATGAACACTGAAGCTTTCTTT,CASSLVALMNTEAFF
TRBJ2-2,.,TRBV21-1,.,TGTGCCAGCGGGGGTGGACTAGCGGGCGTGAATGACACCGGGGAGCTGTTTTTT,CASGGGLAGVNDTGELFF
TRBJ2-3,TRBD1,TRBV4-3,.,TGCGCCAGCAGCCTTAATTTGGCCAGGGGGCAGGCAGATACGCAGTATTTT,CASSLNLARGQADTQYF
TRBJ2-1,.,TRBV9,many,TGTGCCAGCAGCGTGACGGGACTGAACAATGAGCAGTTCTTC,CASSVTGLNNEQFF
TRBJ1-2,.,TRBV19,.,TGTGCCAGTACCAAAGAAAAGGGCTATGGCTACACCTTC,CASTKEKGYGYTF
TRBJ1-4,TRBD1,TRBV6-6,.,TGTGCCAGCAGTCTTGTACAGGGGGCTGATAATGAAAAACTGTTTTTT,CASSLVQGADNEKLFF
TRBJ2-3,.,TRBV15,.,TGTGCCACCAGCAGAACGTGGGGCACAGATACGCAGTATTTT,CATSRTWGTDTQYF
TRBJ1-3,TRBD1,TRBV7-7,.,TGTGCTAGCAGCCAGGACAGGGGAAACACCATATATTTT,CASSQDRGNTIYF
TRBJ2-5,TRBD2,TRBV4-1,.,TGCGCCAGCAGCCGACCGGGACTAGGTGAGACCCAGTACTTC,CASSRPGLGETQYF
TRBJ1-5,.,TRBV11-2,.,TGTGCCAGCAGCTTAAACCGGGGTGGCAATCAGCCCCAGCATTTT,CASSLNRGGNQPQHF
TRBJ2-3,TRBD2,TRBV7-2,.,TGTGCCAGCAGCCACCCTCGGGGGGGAGAGCAAGATACGCAGTATTTT,CASSHPRGGEQDTQYF
TRBJ2-1,.,TRBV27,few,TGTGCCAGCAGCAGGCGGGCCTACAATGAGCAGTTCTTC,CASSRRAYNEQFF
TRBJ2-5,.,TRBV6-4,.,TGTGCCAGCAGTGACGGGCCCCCGGGGGTTCCGGAGACCCAGTACTTC,CASSDGPPGVPETQYF
TRBJ1-2,.,TRBV5-1,.,TGCGCCAGCAGCTTAAGCCTAAGCAGTCGTGGCTACACCTTC,CASSLSLSSRGYTF
TRBJ2-7,TRBD1,TRBV10-1,.,TGCGCCAGCAGTTTCGGGCAGGGGGCAGACGAGCAGTACTTC,CASSFGQGADEQYF
TRBJ2-2,TRBD2,TRBV5-5,once,TGTGCCAGCAGCCCCCCAGCGGGAGGGCCCCGTGGGGAGCTGTTTTTT,CASSPPAGGPRGELFF
TRBJ2-6,TRBD2,TRBV28,.,TGTGCCAGCAGTTCACGGACTAGCGGGGGCTCCTCTGGGGCCAACGTCCTGACTTTC,CASSSRTSGGSSGANVLTF
TRBJ2-5,.,TRBV5-1,.,TGCGCCAGCAGCTTGGAGGTGGGGGAGTGGGAGACCCAGTACTTC,CASSLEVGEWETQYF
TRBJ2-3,.,TRBV5-1,.,TGCGCCAGCAGCTTGTCCCCCTCAGATACGCAGTATTTT,CASSLSPSDTQYF
TRBJ2-5,.,TRBV11-2,.,TGTGCCAGCAGCTTAGGCCAGGGTTCGGAGACCCAGTACTTC,CASSLGQGSETQYF
TRBJ2-7,.,TRBV7-9,few,TGTGCCAGCAGCTTAGGGGACACCGGCCCCTACGAGCAGTACTTC,CASSLGDTGPYEQYF
TRBJ1-2,.,TRBV27,.,TGTGCCAGCAGTTTAACAGAAAACTATGGCTACACCTTC,CASSLTENYGYTF